This is a list of T cell receptor delta chains from one sample in a study of Vδ1+ human thymocytes. TCRdb reanalysed the multiplex PCR reads with CATT. The data contain about 75,000 delta-chain clones, approximately 30% of them singletons. The sequencing input was Vdelta1+ gamma-delta thymocytes from the thymus. The receptor set was obtained from a boy in the first two years of life who had congenital heart surgery. Each CDR3 is given with its conserved first and last residue. D genes are given only for firm matches. Some rows mark clone size as missing; the rest say once, few, many or name a class of expanded clone.

abundance,v_gene,d_gene,j_gene,CDR3nt,CDR3aa
-,TRDV1,TRDD3,TRDJ2,TGTGCTCTTGGGGAACTAAGTCGGCCGGTTTGGGGGATACGCTTGACAGCACAACTCTTCTTT,CALGELSRPVWGIRLTAQLFF
once,TRDV1,TRDD3,TRDJ1,TGTGCTCTTGGGGAAGTCGCTCCAGCCAACTGGGGCGCCACCCATAGCTACACCGATAAACTCATCTTT,CALGEVAPANWGATHSYTDKLIF
-,TRDV1,TRDD2,TRDJ1,TGTGCTCTTGGGGACCCATCTTCCTATCAGGACGACCCGCGTAAACTCATCTTT,CALGDPSSYQDDPRKLIF
-,TRDV1,TRDD3,TRDJ1,TGTGCTCTTGGGGAAACCGAAGGCCCCTACTGGGGGATACCATCCCTGTCCCCACTTCATAAACTCATCTTT,CALGETEGPYWGIPSLSPLHKLIF
-,TRDV1,-,TRDJ1,TGTGCTCTTGGGGAACTGGGCTGTAAGGTCCGGGGGAGTGATACGGCCGATAAACTCATCTTT,CALGELGCKVRGSDTADKLIF
few,TRDV1,-,TRDJ1,TGTGCTCTTGGGGAACTTCCCTTCCAAGTACTGGGGAACCCGGGCGGCACCGATAAACTCATCTTT,CALGELPFQVLGNPGGTDKLIF
-,TRDV1,TRDD3,TRDJ1,TGTGCTCTTGGGGAAGCTTCTTGGGTACTGGGGGATTCAAAACTCATCTTT,CALGEASWVLGDSKLIF
-,TRDV1,TRDD3,TRDJ1,TGTGCTCTTGGGGAAACCTTCCAGTACTGGGGGATAGAAGGGTACACCGATAAACTCATCTTT,CALGETFQYWGIEGYTDKLIF
-,TRDV1,TRDD3,TRDJ1,TGTGCTCTTGGGGAGCGCCTATCATTGGGAGGATACGCCTGGAACGATAAACTCATCTTT,CALGERLSLGGYAWNDKLIF
-,TRDV1,-,TRDJ1,TGTGCTCTTGGGGAACTCGGGGCCTGCCGGGATTCGGATAAACTCATCTTT,CALGELGACRDSDKLIF
-,TRDV1,TRDD3,TRDJ1,TGTGCTCTTGGCCCCGGGTGGGGGATAACGCACCACACCGATAAACTCATCTTT,CALGPGWGITHHTDKLIF
few,TRDV1,-,TRDJ1,TGTGCTCTTGGGAACTTCGTGGGGCCGCATCCCGATAAACTCATCTTT,CALGNFVGPHPDKLIF
-,TRDV1,-,TRDJ1,TGTGCTCTTGGGGAACGGCGTAATTCCTCCATTCCCCACACCGATAAACTCATCTTT,CALGERRNSSIPHTDKLIF
-,TRDV1,TRDD3,TRDJ1,TGTGCTCTTGGGGAACTAGTCATCCTACTGGGGGACACCGATAAACTCATCTTT,CALGELVILLGDTDKLIF
-,TRDV1,-,TRDJ1,TGTGCTCTTGGGGGATTGAGGTACACCGATAAACTCATCTTT,CALGGLRYTDKLIF
few,TRDV1,-,TRDJ1,TGTGCTCTTGGGGAAAGGCTCGTGTTCGCGTACGGGGGTTACACCGATAAACTCATCTTT,CALGERLVFAYGGYTDKLIF
-,TRDV1,TRDD3,TRDJ1,TGTGCTCTTGGGGACCCCCCTGTACTGGGGGATAGCACCGATAAACTCATCTTT,CALGDPPVLGDSTDKLIF
-,TRDV1,TRDD3,TRDJ1,TGTGCTCTTGGGAACGTACTGGGGGATAACACCGATAAACTCATCTTT,CALGNVLGDNTDKLIF
-,TRDV1,TRDD3,TRDJ1,TGTGCTCTTGGGGACCGTCCAAACCGAAGGGGATACCTTTACACCGATAAACTCATCTTT,CALGDRPNRRGYLYTDKLIF
few,TRDV1,TRDD2,TRDJ1,TGTGCTCTTGGGGGAGGCCTTCCTACAGTTCACTGGATTCCGTACACCGATAAACTCATCTTT,CALGGGLPTVHWIPYTDKLIF
-,TRDV1,-,TRDJ1,TGTGCTCTTGGGGAACTCCTATCTTCCGAGGGACTGGGCACCGATAAACTCATCTTT,CALGELLSSEGLGTDKLIF
-,TRDV1,-,TRDJ1,TGTGCTCTTGGGGAACCAGCGAGTTCTAAGCTTGCTGGTCCCATACCAGTGACCGATAAACTCATCTTT,CALGEPASSKLAGPIPVTDKLIF
-,TRDV1,TRDD2,TRDJ1,TGTGCTCTTGGGGAACTTCCCTTCCTACTCCGGGGGCCCCACGGATACACCGATAAACTCATCTTT,CALGELPFLLRGPHGYTDKLIF
-,TRDV1,TRDD3,TRDJ1,TGTGCTCTTGGGGTTGCCTTCAGCGGGCCCCTCGGGGTACTGGGGGATACAGCCCACACCGATAAACTCATCTTT,CALGVAFSGPLGVLGDTAHTDKLIF
few,TRDV1,-,TRDJ1,TGTGCTCTTGGGGAAACGAAGGCCTTCCTATTGTACTGGGGGACCAACACCGATAAACTCATCTTT,CALGETKAFLLYWGTNTDKLIF